This note documents a single T cell receptor beta chain sequence. Its antigen is not identified. The V gene lost 6 bases and the J gene lost 0 bases, with 12 bases spanning the gap. The CDR3 is made up of 15 amino acids. Germline CDR1 reads LNHDA; CDR2 reads SQIVND (reference sequence). Clones were sequenced by immunoSEQ multiplex PCR, and TCRdb holds only the in-frame ones, with some missing. The table includes 130,000 or so clones, about 94% detected once. This entry is derived from a study of T cell responses to AZD1222 COVID-19 vaccine. Study findings and constraints: In a largely white British group with more females than males, clonal diversity was possibly underestimated. Increased Spike-specific TCR breadth and depth were observed after two AZD1222 doses. Repertoire sampling occurred only after the peak T cell response. The number of AZD1222 recipients seropositive at baseline was only 5 to 7.

Sequenced material: peripheral blood, taken on day 0 of AZD1222 vaccination. V usage is TRBV19 and J usage is TRBJ1-3; D not resolved. The source of this sequence is an adult in good health. The CDR3: CASSRTEASGNTIYF. The DNA for the CDR3 is TGTGCCAGTAGCCGGACCGAAGCCTCTGGAAACACCATATATTTT. The full variable domain, its missing parts supplied by reference TRBV19 and TRBJ1-3, is DGGITQSPKYLFRKEGQNVTLSCEQNLNHDAMYWYRQDPGQGLRLIYYSQIVNDFQKGDIAEGYSVSREKKESFPLTVTSAQKNPTAFYLCASSRTEASGNTIYFGEGSWLTVV.